The rows below give T cell receptor beta chains drawn from one sample of a study of T cell changes during pregnancy in multiple sclerosis. TCRdb keeps only in-frame clones here, not all; method: immunoSEQ multiplex PCR. Of tens of thousands of clones listed, around 90% are singletons. Source: CD4+ T cells from peripheral blood mononuclear cells, taken in the third trimester of pregnancy. These receptors were collected from a female donor with multiple sclerosis, enrolled in a pregnancy study. Both conserved end residues are part of each CDR3. D genes are given only for firm matches. Rows give clone size only sometimes, using once, few, many, or a class for an expanded clone.

>12|TRBD2|.|TRBJ2-1|TRBV29-1
TGCAGCGGGGGGACTAGCCGGGATGAGCAGTTCTTC
CSGGTSRDEQFF
>14|TRBD2|.|TRBJ2-2|TRBV28
TGTGCCAGCAGTATGAGCGGGGGGTCCGGGGAGCTGTTTTTT
CASSMSGGSGELFF
>15|.|once|TRBJ1-1|TRBV28
TGTGCCAGCAGTCTTCCGAAGGGGGAAGGCACTGAAGCTTTCTTT
CASSLPKGEGTEAFF
>16|TRBD2|.|TRBJ2-3|TRBV5-1
TGCGCCAGCAGCTTGCCGACTAGCGGAGACGGAGATACGCAGTATTTT
CASSLPTSGDGDTQYF
>15|TRBD1|.|TRBJ1-2|TRBV28
TGTGCCAGCAGTCGCCTCGGGACAGGTCGCTATGGCTACACCTTC
CASSRLGTGRYGYTF
>14|.|.|TRBJ2-7|TRBV7-2
TGTGCCAGCAGGGCGGGACCAAACGGCTACGAGCAGTACTTC
CASRAGPNGYEQYF
>15|TRBD1|.|TRBJ2-1|TRBV7-2
TGTGCCAGCAGCTTACAATCAGGGGGTAGGGATGAGCAGTTCTTC
CASSLQSGGRDEQFF
>14|.|once|TRBJ1-1|TRBV9
TGTGCCAGCAGCGTAGGGCCCTCGAACACTGAAGCTTTCTTT
CASSVGPSNTEAFF
>17|.|once|TRBJ2-3|TRBV6-1
TGTGCCAGCAGTGGCGGGGATTCCTCCTGGAGGTCCGATACGCAGTATTTT
CASSGGDSSWRSDTQYF
>14|TRBD1|.|TRBJ1-1|TRBV10-3
TGTGCCATCAGTGGGGGACAGGGAGACACTGAAGCTTTCTTT
CAISGGQGDTEAFF
>15|.|.|TRBJ1-5|TRBV27
TGTGCCAGCAGTTTTTCCGGGTTAGGTGGTCAGCCCCAGCATTTT
CASSFSGLGGQPQHF
>14|.|.|TRBJ2-7|TRBV6-6
TGTGCCAGCAGTAGCGGATCCGGAGCCTACGAGCAGTACTTC
CASSSGSGAYEQYF
>16|TRBD1|.|TRBJ1-3|TRBV30
TGTGCCTGGAGGGGTCGACAGGGTGTCACTGGAAACACCATATATTTT
CAWRGRQGVTGNTIYF
>14|.|.|TRBJ2-4|TRBV5-1
TGCGCCAGCAGCCTAAACCCGCAGGGAAACATTCAGTACTTC
CASSLNPQGNIQYF
>18|TRBD2|.|TRBJ2-7|TRBV28
TGTGCCAGCAGTTCGCCGGGGACTAGCGGGAGACTATCCTACGAGCAGTACTTC
CASSSPGTSGRLSYEQYF
>13|TRBD2|.|TRBJ2-1|TRBV5-4
TGTGCCAGCAGCGAGACTAGCGGCAATGAGCAGTTCTTC
CASSETSGNEQFF
>15|.|.|TRBJ1-5|TRBV7-6
TGTGCCAGCAGCCCTCAACAGGGTATGGTGCAGCCCCAGCATTTT
CASSPQQGMVQPQHF
>14|.|.|TRBJ1-1|TRBV5-1
TGCGCCAGCAGCGCTCAGGGGAGGAACACTGAAGCTTTCTTT
CASSAQGRNTEAFF
>17|.|once|TRBJ2-6|TRBV19
TGTGCCAGTAGTATACCATACAGGAGCTCTGGGGCCAACGTCCTGACTTTC
CASSIPYRSSGANVLTF
>14|.|.|TRBJ2-7|TRBV21-1
TGTGCCAGCCCTACAAGGGCAGGGGGCCTCGAGCAGTACTTC
CASPTRAGGLEQYF
>14|.|.|TRBJ2-2|TRBV7-6
TGTGCCAGCAGCTTAATTCCCGGAGCCGGGGAGCTGTTTTTT
CASSLIPGAGELFF
>12|.|.|TRBJ2-5|TRBV6-1
TGTGCCAGCAGTGAAATGACTTTAACCCAGTACTTC
CASSEMTLTQYF
>14|.|.|TRBJ1-2|TRBV19
TGTGCCAGTAGTATAGAACGGGGTATGGTTGGCTACACCTTC
CASSIERGMVGYTF
>13|.|.|TRBJ1-3|TRBV7-9
TGTGCCAGCAGCTTAGCGGCCACAAACACCATATATTTT
CASSLAATNTIYF
>18|TRBD1|.|TRBJ2-3|TRBV6-1
TGTGCCAGCAGTGGCCGGGACAGGGGAGATTTACGCACAGATACGCAGTATTTT
CASSGRDRGDLRTDTQYF
>18|.|.|TRBJ2-5|TRBV7-9
TGTGCCAGCAGCTTACTTAAACGGCGGGTTCCTGTTGGCGAGACCCAGTACTTC
CASSLLKRRVPVGETQYF
>16|TRBD1|.|TRBJ2-2|TRBV11-2
TGTGCCAGCAGCTTATTAGGGACAGGGGCCACCGGGGAGCTGTTTTTT
CASSLLGTGATGELFF
>12|.|.|TRBJ1-1|TRBV14
TGTGCCAGCAGCCAGGCCGTCGATATGGCTTTCTTT
CASSQAVDMAFF
>18|TRBD2|.|TRBJ2-1|TRBV23-1
TGCGCCAGCAGTCAATCGACCCCTCGGACTAGCATTTACAATGAGCAGTTCTTC
CASSQSTPRTSIYNEQFF
>13|.|.|TRBJ1-4|TRBV29-1
TGCAGCGTTGGCGGGCAGGGAGGAGAAAAACTGTTTTTT
CSVGGQGGEKLFF
>15|TRBD1|.|TRBJ1-5|TRBV18
TGTGCCAGCTCACCTGGCAGGGGGCTCACTCAGCCCCAGCATTTT
CASSPGRGLTQPQHF
>15|TRBD2|.|TRBJ2-4|TRBV27
TGTGCCAGCAGTGGTAGCGGGAGAGCCAAAAACATTCAGTACTTC
CASSGSGRAKNIQYF
>12|.|.|TRBJ1-2|TRBV29-1
TGCAGCGTCGGGGGTTCTAACTATGGCTACACCTTC
CSVGGSNYGYTF
>12|.|once|TRBJ1-2|TRBV19
TGTGCCACGGACAAGGCTAACTATGGCTACACCTTC
CATDKANYGYTF
>14|.|.|TRBJ2-2|TRBV25-1
TGTGCCAGCAGTGATCTGGCCAACACCGGGGAGCTGTTTTTT
CASSDLANTGELFF
>17|TRBD2|.|TRBJ2-7|TRBV7-2
TGTGCCAGCAGCTTAGCGTCCCCCCTAGCGGTCTACTACGAGCAGTACTTC
CASSLASPLAVYYEQYF
>13|.|.|TRBJ2-7|TRBV30
TGTGCCTGTGACAGGTTTTTGCCCTACGAGCAGTACTTC
CACDRFLPYEQYF
>14|TRBD2|.|TRBJ2-5|TRBV7-9
TGTGCCAGCAGCTCTTTAGCGGGAGGTGAGACCCAGTACTTC
CASSSLAGGETQYF
>14|.|.|TRBJ2-3|TRBV5-1
TGCGCCAGCAGCCCGCGGGACGGCACAGATACGCAGTATTTT
CASSPRDGTDTQYF
>15|TRBD1|once|TRBJ1-5|TRBV9
TGTGCCAGCAGCAGAGGGGGGGACAGGCGGCAGCCCCAGCATTTT
CASSRGGDRRQPQHF
>20|TRBD2|.|TRBJ2-2|TRBV29-1
TGCAGCGTCGGGGTCCCCCCGGGGACTAGCGGGTATGCGAACACCGGGGAGCTGTTTTTT
CSVGVPPGTSGYANTGELFF